A selection of T cell receptor beta chains follows, all from one sample in a study of OX40 agonist ivuxolimab in advanced cancers. The table came from immunoSEQ multiplex PCR; TCRdb's copy has only in-frame clones and leaves some out. Of 90,000 to 100,000 clones listed, roughly nine tenths are singletons. The source was CD4+ or CD8+ T cells sorted from blood, collected in a trial of the OX40 agonist ivuxolimab. The receptors were gathered from an adult with an advanced solid tumor such as melanoma, head and neck, liver or kidney cancer. Each CDR3 is given with its conserved first and last residue. A D gene is named only where the DNA matches it firmly. A row's size may be missing; if present it is once, few, many or a size class.

clone_size | d_call | j_call | v_call | cdr3_aa | cdr3_nt
NA | TRBD2 | TRBJ2-5 | TRBV9 | CASSVSSGSEQTQYF | TGTGCCAGCAGCGTCTCTAGCGGGAGCGAGCAGACCCAGTACTTC
NA | NA | TRBJ2-1 | TRBV30 | CAWSPPPGLSEQFF | TGTGCCTGGAGTCCCCCTCCGGGGTTAAGTGAGCAGTTCTTC
NA | NA | TRBJ2-3 | TRBV7-6 | CASSLGSTDTQYF | TGTGCCAGCAGCTTAGGTAGCACAGATACGCAGTATTTT
NA | NA | TRBJ1-2 | TRBV5-6 | CASSPSGPNYGYTF | TGTGCCAGCAGCCCCTCGGGCCCTAACTATGGCTACACCTTC
NA | NA | TRBJ2-5 | TRBV7-8 | CASSLGKETQYF | TGTGCCAGCAGCTTAGGGAAAGAGACCCAGTACTTC
once | NA | TRBJ2-5 | TRBV6-1 | CASREQGYQETQYF | TGTGCCAGCCGGGAGCAGGGCTACCAAGAGACCCAGTACTTC
NA | NA | TRBJ1-2 | TRBV30 | CAWSNSYNYYF | TGTGCCTGGAGTAACTCCTACAACTACTACTTC
NA | NA | TRBJ2-1 | TRBV7-3 | CASSGGGGGQYNEQFF | TGTGCCAGCAGCGGCGGGGGAGGCGGACAGTACAATGAGCAGTTCTTC
NA | TRBD1 | TRBJ1-3 | TRBV7-9 | CASSLRPRGHYTIYF | TGTGCCAGCAGCTTAAGACCCAGGGGGCATTACACCATATATTTT
once | NA | TRBJ2-1 | TRBV7-3 | CASSTQGGGKFF | TGTGCCAGCAGCACCCAGGGGGGTGGGAAGTTCTTC
few | NA | TRBJ2-1 | TRBV19 | CASSPYRAMGPNEQFF | TGTGCCAGTAGTCCATACAGGGCTATGGGTCCCAATGAGCAGTTCTTC
NA | TRBD1 | TRBJ1-1 | TRBV27 | CASSLSGTATWNTEAFF | TGTGCCAGCAGTTTAAGCGGGACAGCCACGTGGAACACTGAAGCTTTCTTT
NA | TRBD2 | TRBJ2-1 | TRBV10-3 | CAISDGSGRGTYNEQFF | TGTGCCATCAGTGATGGTAGCGGGAGAGGGACCTACAATGAGCAGTTCTTC
NA | NA | TRBJ1-1 | TRBV4-2 | CASSSRGLYRTVNTEAFF | TGTGCCAGCAGCTCCCGGGGGTTATACAGGACAGTGAACACTGAAGCTTTCTTT
NA | NA | TRBJ2-6 | TRBV4-1 | CASSQDRQGSPGANVLTF | TGCGCCAGCAGCCAAGATCGCCAGGGATCCCCTGGGGCCAACGTCCTGACTTTC
few | NA | TRBJ2-1 | TRBV6-6 | CASSAGTVYNEQFF | TGTGCCAGCAGCGCGGGGACAGTATACAATGAGCAGTTCTTC
NA | TRBD1 | TRBJ1-5 | TRBV6-1 | CASREGAGQPQHF | TGTGCCAGCAGGGAGGGGGCTGGTCAGCCCCAGCATTTT
NA | NA | TRBJ1-5 | TRBV6-6 | CASSSDPNQPQHF | TGTGCCAGCAGTTCCGATCCTAATCAGCCCCAGCATTTT
NA | TRBD2 | TRBJ2-1 | TRBV5-8 | CARPPGTRADEQFF | TGTGCCAGACCCCCCGGGACTAGAGCGGATGAGCAGTTCTTC
NA | TRBD1 | TRBJ1-2 | TRBV7-2 | CASSLDRVGGYTF | TGTGCCAGCAGTTTGGACAGGGTCGGTGGCTACACCTTC
NA | NA | TRBJ1-1 | TRBV7-9 | CASSSMGGNTEAFF | TGTGCCAGCAGTTCTATGGGGGGGAATACTGAAGCTTTCTTT
NA | NA | TRBJ1-5 | TRBV19 | CASRWGLNQPQHF | TGTGCCAGCAGGTGGGGCCTTAATCAGCCCCAGCATTTT
NA | NA | TRBJ2-1 | TRBV7-2 | CASSPRGEQFF | TGTGCCAGCAGCCCCCGAGGTGAGCAGTTCTTC
NA | NA | TRBJ1-2 | TRBV4-2 | CASSPDSYGYTF | TGTGCCAGCAGCCCGGACAGCTATGGCTACACCTTC
NA | NA | TRBJ1-3 | TRBV28 | CASSPVSGNTIYF | TGTGCCAGCAGTCCCGTCTCTGGAAACACCATATATTTT
NA | TRBD1 | TRBJ1-5 | TRBV19 | CASSPTGGLNQPQHF | TGTGCCAGTAGTCCGACAGGGGGCCTTAATCAGCCCCAGCATTTT
NA | TRBD1 | TRBJ1-2 | TRBV5-1 | CASSLGQGYSDGYTF | TGCGCCAGCAGCTTAGGACAGGGGTACTCGGATGGCTACACCTTC
NA | NA | TRBJ2-7 | TRBV27 | CASSFRRARSHSYEQYF | TGTGCCAGCAGTTTTCGGCGGGCGCGATCCCACTCCTACGAGCAGTACTTC
NA | TRBD2 | TRBJ2-7 | TRBV18 | CASSPKAGGAYEQYF | TGTGCCAGCTCACCGAAAGCGGGAGGCGCCTACGAGCAGTACTTC
NA | TRBD2 | TRBJ2-1 | TRBV12-5 | CASGRGTSVAENEQFF | TGTGCTAGTGGCCGCGGGACTAGTGTGGCCGAGAATGAGCAGTTCTTC
few | TRBD2 | TRBJ2-7 | TRBV18 | CASSLAGANYEQYF | TGTGCCAGCTCTCTGGCGGGAGCTAACTACGAGCAGTACTTC